The rows below give T cell receptor beta chains drawn from one sample of a study of T cell changes during pregnancy in multiple sclerosis. Method: immunoSEQ multiplex PCR; TCRdb's copy keeps in-frame clones and lacks some. This table holds 40,000 to 45,000 clones, 92% found once. The material sequenced was peripheral blood. The receptors originated from a female donor with multiple sclerosis, enrolled in a pregnancy study. CDR3s include the opening cysteine and the closing phenylalanine or tryptophan. D genes are given only for firm matches.

d_gene,j_gene,v_gene,CDR3nt,CDR3aa
.,TRBJ2-1,TRBV5-4,TGTGCCAGCAGCTTGGGGGGCGGGCCCTACAATGAGCAGTTCTTC,CASSLGGGPYNEQFF
TRBD2,TRBJ2-7,TRBV4-1,TGCGCCAGCAGCCCCCAGATAATAGCGGGAGGCTCCGAGCAGTACTTC,CASSPQIIAGGSEQYF
.,TRBJ1-1,TRBV21-1,TGTGCCAGCAGCATAAAGGAAGCGTCGAACACTGAAGCTTTCTTT,CASSIKEASNTEAFF
TRBD2,TRBJ2-1,TRBV12-5,TGTGCTAGTGCCCGGATAGCGGGAGGGCGCCCGGGGGATGAGCAGTTCTTC,CASARIAGGRPGDEQFF
.,TRBJ1-1,TRBV27,TGTGCCAGCAGTCTCCAGTTGAACACTGAAGCTTTCTTT,CASSLQLNTEAFF
.,TRBJ2-7,TRBV4-1,TGCGCCAGCAGCCTAGGCGGGACGCAGTACTTC,CASSLGGTQYF
.,TRBJ2-5,TRBV11-3,TGTGCCAGCAGCTTAGGGTCGGGCAGGGGCCTTCAAGAGACCCAGTACTTC,CASSLGSGRGLQETQYF
.,TRBJ2-5,TRBV11-2,TGTGCCAGCAGCTTAGGGGTACAGGGCGGGGAGACCCAGTACTTC,CASSLGVQGGETQYF
.,TRBJ2-7,TRBV5-3,TGTGCCAGAAGGGCGGTCCCCCAGCAGTACTTC,CARRAVPQQYF
.,TRBJ2-1,TRBV29-1,TGCAGCGTTGGCGCGGATCACAATGAGCAGTTCTTC,CSVGADHNEQFF
.,TRBJ2-7,TRBV5-5,TGTGCCAGCAGCTTGGGTTCCCGGCAGACTAACGAGCAGTACTTC,CASSLGSRQTNEQYF
TRBD2,TRBJ2-3,TRBV28,TGTGCCAGCAGACCCCCGGGACTAGCGGGCACAGATACGCAGTATTTT,CASRPPGLAGTDTQYF
TRBD1,TRBJ2-1,TRBV12-5,TGTGCTAGTGGTCCCCGGGACAGGGTAAACAATGAGCAGTTCTTC,CASGPRDRVNNEQFF
TRBD1,TRBJ2-7,TRBV7-2,TGTGCCAGCAGCTGGACAGGGGGCCAGTACGAGCAGTACTTC,CASSWTGGQYEQYF